Below, 6 T cell receptor beta chains from the same sample are listed, as sequenced in a study of cytomegalovirus exposure and HLA in healthy donors. The study ran its PCR with 60 Vbeta and 13 Jbeta primers. TCRdb's copy holds only in-frame clones and misses some; the assay was immunoSEQ multiplex PCR. The sample records around 110,000 clones, approximately 66% being singletons. Specimen: PBMCs. The source of these receptors is a woman in her 40s in good health and CMV-seropositive.

The DNA for the CDR3 is TGTGCCAGTAGTAGGGGAGCAGGCGCCCTCCAAGAGACCCAGTACTTC. Translating it yields CASSRGAGALQETQYF. The chain recombines TRBV19 with TRBJ2-5; D may be TRBD2 (5 bases). Germline V lookup: CDR1 LNHDA, CDR2 SQIVND (reference sequence). Trimming cost V 4 bases and J 1 base, with 16 bases left between them. The CDR3 extends over 16 amino acids.

The V gene is TRBV28, the J gene TRBJ1-1; TRBD1 aligns across 9 bases. Germline lookup yields CDR1 MDHEN and CDR2 SYDVKM. J lost 4 bases, V lost 5 bases, and 14 bases had no gene match. The CDR3 loop spans 17 amino acids. CDR3 bases: TGTGCCAGCAGTCGGCCGGGACAGGGTGGGCCGGGCACTGAAGCTTTCTTT. Translating it yields CASSRPGQGGPGTEAFF.

The CDR3 bases are TGTGCCAGCAGTTTGTATAGCACCGGGGAGCTGTTTTTT. It is translated as CASSLYSTGELFF. The chain joins TRBV28 to TRBJ2-2; D not certain. The CDR3 is 13 residues long. Germline lookup yields CDR1 MDHEN and CDR2 SYDVKM. The ends were cut back, 3 bases at V and 4 bases at J, with 6 bases in the middle.

In this sample, this clone turned up a few times. The junction does not match germline at one end; this may be a read error. This rearrangement joins TRBV9 to TRBJ2-6; 10 bases map to TRBD1. There are 19 residues in the CDR3. The germline V gene has CDR1 SGDLS and CDR2 YYNGEE. Here the CDR3 reads CASSGPRDRGHSGANVLPF. The CDR3 nucleotides read TGTGCCAGCAGCGGGCCCCGGGACAGGGGCCACTCTGGGGCCAACGTCCTGCCTTTC.

In its sample, this clone was seen once. The chain recombines TRBV11-2 with TRBJ2-3, with 10 bases fitting TRBD2. Germline V gene data show CDR1 as SGHAT and CDR2 as FQNNGV. This CDR3 comprises 16 residues. Losses at the gene ends were 1 base for V and 4 bases for J; bases not matched to a gene: 5. This chain's CDR3 is CASSLGGLAGADTQYF. CDR3 coding DNA: TGTGCCAGCAGCTTAGGAGGGCTAGCGGGGGCAGATACGCAGTATTTT.

The chain uses TRBV4-2 and TRBJ2-5, with 8 bases lining up with TRBD2. Trimming cost V 1 base and J 5 bases; bases outside gene matches: 9. Germline V gene data show CDR1 as LGHNA and CDR2 as YNFKEQ. This CDR3 region has 16 residues. Written as DNA, the CDR3 is TGTGCCAGCAGCCAAGGGAATAGCGGGGATCGGGAGACCCAGTACTTC. Protein product: CASSQGNSGDRETQYF.